This TCR beta chain came from a study of blood T cell repertoires in COVID-19. As for the study in general: Spain, Italy and the United States supplied samples that represented acute and convalescent COVID-19.

Methods used by the authors: Nucleated cell counts were estimated from reference gene primer amplification. Assay used: immunoSEQ multiplex PCR; TCRdb lists only in-frame clones, some missing. The V and J calls and the clone size are those of that table, but D and trimming were determined from the DNA. The repertoire holds about 140,000 clones, with around 81% as singletons. In the case of this clone: Other DNA sequences within the sample encode an identical CDR3.

Between the trimmed V and J ends, which lost 2 bases and 2 bases, there was a span of 10 bases. Germline CDR1 reads KGHSH; CDR2 reads LQKENI. The CDR3 totals 14 residues. The chain is built from TRBV18 and TRBJ2-7; maybe TRBD2 (6 bases). The specimen sequenced was peripheral blood. The source is a woman aged 55 to 70 with acute or convalescent COVID-19. The CDR3 loop is CASSPGTGAYEQYF. In nucleotides, the CDR3 is TGTGCCAGCTCACCAGGGACGGGAGCCTACGAGCAGTACTTC.